This T cell receptor (beta chain) was sequenced during a study of shared clonotypes between healthy human individuals. Germline V gene lookup returns CDR1 LNHDA and CDR2 SQIVND (reference sequence). After removal of 3 bases from V and 7 bases from J, the junction contained 11 bases not matched to a gene. CDR3 length: 15 amino acids. Points from the study as a whole: Clonotypes shared by all four donors outscored non-shared clonotypes in generation probability.

The table lists this clone with a few counts. As yet, its antigen is unknown. Libraries were prepared by immunoSEQ multiplex PCR; TCRdb keeps only in-frame clonotypes and omits some of them. The sample has more than 900,000 clones; around three quarters are singletons. Material for sequencing was memory CD4+ T cells from PBMCs. Sample subset: CD45RA-negative fraction. The chain joins TRBV19 to TRBJ1-2, with 7 bases identical to TRBD1. The TCR was taken from a man aged 18 to 35 in good health. Some clones in this sample may be carry-over from other donors' samples. CDR3 loop: CASSILGTASGGYTF. The CDR3 nucleotides are TGTGCCAGTAGTATCCTGGGGACAGCGAGCGGTGGCTACACCTTC.